This TCR beta chain was retrieved from a study of early T cells in non-severe SARS-CoV-2 infection. Study-level information: Bulk RNA isolated from unsorted whole blood underwent sequencing; chains were not paired. Study-wide points: Database matching using VDJdb favored anti-spike CD8 responses, with private and CD4 specificities left missing.

The TCR library protocol was used to attach unique molecular identifiers. These identifiers were attached to individual cDNA molecules. From the 5' RACE reads, TCRdb called clonotypes with MiXCR, one entry per CDR3 protein. The sample lists 87,000 or so distinct CDR3 sequences; about 14% were seen once. With respect to this clonotype: Its target is not known.

CDR1 ENHRY and CDR2 SYGVKD come from the germline V gene. This CDR3 comprises 13 residues. V was clipped by 4 bases and J by 4 bases, with 10 bases between them. The TCR sequence derives from an adult who was a healthcare worker with PCR-confirmed SARS-CoV-2 infection or an uninfected control (not recorded which). Sequences were obtained from whole blood. V gene TRBV10-3 combines with J gene TRBJ1-2; possibly TRBD1 for D (6 bases). The CDR3 coding sequence is TGTGCCATCAGTGCCTGGGGGCTCTATGGCTACACCTTC. Translating it yields CAISAWGLYGYTF.